The next 32 T cell receptor beta chains were all read from a single sample in a study of regulatory T cells in long-lasting Graves disease. Time point denoted: newly diagnosed GD, antithyroid drugs for less than 3 months. From RNA extracted from PBMCs, the TCR library was made. Combining iRepertoire HTBI primers with Arm-PCR of CDR3 regions, the authors built TCR beta libraries. A single record per CDR3 protein comes from TCRdb applying MiXCR to the multiplex PCR reads. There are 360,000 or so distinct CDR3 sequences in the sample; approximately 10% occur only once, and 18% lies in the top ten. The same sample was also studied in work on T cells in Graves' hyperthyroidism and ophthalmopathy.

Source: peripheral blood mononuclear cells (PBMCs), taken at new diagnosis, from a patient treated with antithyroid drugs. These receptors were collected from a woman between 18 and 29 years old with Graves disease.

V usage is TRBV20-1 and J usage is TRBJ2-2; TRBD2 aligns across 8 bases. CDR1 is DFQATT and CDR2 is SNEGSKA in the germline V gene (reference sequence). Germline trimming cut 0 bases from V and 3 bases from J; bases unmatched to any gene: 3. This CDR3 contains 15 residues. In nucleotides, the CDR3 is TGCAGTGCTAGAGATCGGGGGGGGTACACCGGGGAGCTGTTTTTT. Protein: CSARDRGGYTGELFF.

In its sample, this clonotype was seen many times. The CDR3, as DNA: TGTGCCAGCAGGAGGGGCCCCCGTTACAATGAGCAGTTCTTC. Translated: CASRRGPRYNEQFF. V usage is TRBV2 and J usage is TRBJ2-1; possibly TRBD1 or TRBD2 for D (5 bases each). The CDR3 runs to 14 residues. The germline V gene has CDR1 SNHLY and CDR2 FYNNEI. Trimming shortened V by 6 bases and J by 4 bases, and 13 bases separated the two germline ends.

This clonotype was observed many times. The rearrangement joins TRBV10-3 to TRBJ2-5, with D possibly matching TRBD1 (6 bases). The germline gives CDR1 ENHRY, CDR2 SYGVKD. The V and J ends lost 3 bases and 4 bases respectively, with 15 bases between them. CDR3 length: 15 amino acids. The CDR3 is CAISDSQATGETQYF. CDR3 DNA sequence: TGTGCCATCAGTGACTCCCAAGCGACAGGAGAGACCCAGTACTTC.

This clonotype was seen at least ten times. The V and J genes are TRBV11-1 and TRBJ2-5; 8 bases fit TRBD1. The CDR3 spans 17 residues. In germline, CDR1 is SGHAT, CDR2 FQDESV (reference sequence). Trimming removed 5 bases from V and 5 bases from J; junction bases left unmatched: 16. CDR3 coding DNA: TGTGCCAGCAGCACCTATCAAGGGGACAGGCTATCGGAGACCCAGTACTTC. This sequence encodes CASSTYQGDRLSETQYF. Drawing the rest from reference TRBV11-1 and TRBJ2-5, the complete variable domain is EAEVAQSPRYKITEKSQAVAFWCDPISGHATLYWYRQILGQGPELLVQFQDESVVDDSQLPKDRFSAERLKGVDSTLKIQPAELGDSAMYLCASSTYQGDRLSETQYFGPGTRLLVL.

This clonotype was observed many times. This chain links TRBV28 with TRBJ1-2; TRBD1 aligns across 8 bases. J gave up 0 bases and V 5 bases, and 2 bases lay outside the gene matches. CDR3 length equals 14 residues. CDR1 is MDHEN and CDR2 is SYDVKM in the germline V gene. The CDR3 loop reads CASSTQGANYGYTF. CDR3 DNA: TGTGCCAGCAGTACACAGGGGGCTAACTATGGCTACACCTTC.

This clonotype was detected many times. The chain carries TRBV20-1 and TRBJ2-1; 11 bases fit TRBD2. This CDR3 is built from 15 residues. J gave up 6 bases and V 0 bases, and 4 bases lay outside the gene matches. The germline CDR1 and CDR2 sequences are DFQATT and SNEGSKA (reference sequence). The CDR3 loop is CSARDSGGAVNEQFF. CDR3 coding DNA: TGCAGTGCTAGAGATAGCGGGGGGGCGGTCAATGAGCAGTTCTTC.

This clonotype occurred many times. V is TRBV28 and J is TRBJ1-1, with a tentative D call TRBD1 (5 bases). The germline V gene encodes CDR1 MDHEN and CDR2 SYDVKM. The CDR3 contains 12 residues. V lost 6 bases and J 3 bases, leaving 8 bases between the germline ends. The CDR3 sequence: CASSLGHTEAFF. The CDR3, as DNA: TGTGCCAGCAGCTTGGGGCACACTGAAGCTTTCTTT.

This clonotype was picked up many times. V and J are TRBV6-2 or TRBV6-3 and TRBJ2-7; tentatively, D is TRBD1 (6 bases). V lost 6 bases to trimming and J lost 3 bases, with 9 bases between them. Germline V gene lookup returns CDR1 MNHEY and CDR2 SVGEGT. CDR3 length: 12 amino acids. CDR3 loop: CASSGQSYEQYV. The DNA for the CDR3 is TGTGCCAGCAGCGGACAGAGCTACGAGCAGTACGTC.

This clonotype was detected only a few times. The J gene is TRBJ1-3, the V gene TRBV7-9; D remains unclear. Looked up from germline, CDR1 is SEHNR and CDR2 is FQNEAQ (reference sequence). V was shortened by 6 bases and J by 0 bases, with 9 bases between the two germline ends. This CDR3 has 14 residues. The chain's CDR3 is CASRGSSSGNTIYF. CDR3 nucleotide sequence: TGTGCCAGCAGGGGCAGCAGCTCTGGAAACACCATATATTTT.

This clonotype was seen many times. The rearrangement links TRBV29-1 to TRBJ1-2, with no clear D. The CDR3 is 11 amino acids. Germline V gene data show CDR1 as SQVTM and CDR2 as ANQGSEA. Trimming took off 7 bases at V and 2 bases at J, with 8 bases between the two ends. CDR3 protein: CSAGINYGYTF. The CDR3 DNA sequence: TGCAGCGCCGGGATCAACTATGGCTACACCTTC.

As to this clonotype: One end of the junction is discordant with germline, which a read error may explain. The V gene is TRBV5-1, the J gene TRBJ2-1; 8 bases are shared with TRBD2. Germline CDR1 SGHRS, CDR2 YFSETQ. CDR3 length equals 16 residues. This chain's CDR3 is CASRYSGIISHNEQFF. CDR3 DNA sequence: TGCGCCAGCAGGTATAGCGGGATAATCTCCCACAATGAGCAGTTCTTC.

This clonotype has only a few counts. The rearrangement uses TRBV4-3 and TRBJ2-5, with TRBD2 matching over 8 bases. The germline CDR1 and CDR2 sequences are LGHNA and YSLEER. Germline trimming cut 0 bases from V and 5 bases from J; bases unmatched to any gene: 8. CDR3 length equals 16 residues. The CDR3 DNA sequence: TGCGCCAGCAGCCAAGATCGGCGGGGGGCGGGGGAGACCCAGTACTTC. This sequence encodes CASSQDRRGAGETQYF.

With regard to this clonotype: This may stem from a read error, because a much larger clone lies one nucleotide away. The J gene is TRBJ1-6, the V gene TRBV7-8; possibly TRBD1 for D (5 bases). Trimming left V 0 bases short and J 11 bases short, with 23 bases between. This CDR3 spans 18 amino acids. The germline V gene encodes CDR1 SGHVS and CDR2 FQNEAQ. The CDR3 loop reads CASSLALRAGPQNPPLHF. CDR3 in DNA: TGTGCCAGCAGCTTAGCGCTAAGGGCGGGACCGCAAAATCCACCCCTCCACTTT.

In this sample, this clonotype turned up many times. The chain uses TRBV7-9 and TRBJ1-2; D remains ambiguous. In germline, CDR1 is SEHNR, CDR2 FQNEAQ (reference sequence). The CDR3 extends over 14 amino acids. The V end lost 5 bases, the J end lost 5 bases, and 15 bases lay between the germline ends. The DNA of the CDR3 is TGTGCCAGCAGCATCACGACACCATCGTATGGCTACACCTTC. It translates to CASSITTPSYGYTF.

In this sample, this clonotype turned up many times. This chain links TRBV20-1 with TRBJ1-6, with D unresolved. The V end lost 6 bases, the J end lost 6 bases, and 15 bases lay between the germline ends. The CDR3 loop spans 14 amino acids. CDR1 and CDR2 from the germline V gene are DFQATT and SNEGSKA (reference sequence). The DNA of the CDR3 is TGCAGTGCCCTTGCCGGGATCAGTAATTCACCCCTCCACTTT. Encoded protein: CSALAGISNSPLHF.

The sample holds a few counts of this clonotype. No conserved phenylalanine or tryptophan ends this CDR3, so it is likely a read error. The chain joins TRBV29-1 to TRBJ2-2, with 9 positions matching TRBD1. Germline V CDR1 and CDR2: SQVTM, ANQGSEA. The CDR3 totals 14 residues. V gave up 1 base and J gave up 7 bases; unmatched junction bases: 4. CDR3 DNA sequence: TGCAGCGTTGAAGGGACAGGGGTAGTCGGGGAGCTGTTTCTT. This encodes CSVEGTGVVGELFL.

This clonotype was observed many times. This chain joins TRBV12-3 or TRBV12-4 and TRBJ2-7; D is undetermined. The ends were cut back, 3 bases at V and 0 bases at J, with 9 bases in the middle. The CDR3 covers 14 residues. The DNA for the CDR3 is TGTGCCAGCAGTTTGTCTGCGAGCTCCTACGAGCAGTACTTC. This codes for CASSLSASSYEQYF.

The V gene is TRBV29-1, the J gene TRBJ2-3, with 8 bases identical to TRBD1. The germline V gene encodes CDR1 SQVTM and CDR2 ANQGSEA. CDR3 length: 12 amino acids. With 7 bases clipped from V and 6 bases from J, the junction kept 6 bases outside the gene matches. The CDR3 spells CSARTGLDTQYF. In DNA, the CDR3 is TGCAGCGCAAGGACAGGGTTGGATACGCAGTATTTT.

The chain links TRBV29-1 to TRBJ1-2; D gene uncertain. The CDR3 has 12 residues. Trimming stripped 4 bases from V and 4 bases from J, with 10 bases between. From germline, CDR1 is SQVTM and CDR2 ANQGSEA. CDR3: CSVGDGSYGYTF. Written as DNA, the CDR3 is TGCAGCGTTGGAGATGGCTCCTATGGCTACACCTTC.

The chain links TRBV4-3 to TRBJ2-1; TRBD2 agrees at 7 bases. Germline V gives CDR1 LGHNA, CDR2 YSLEER. The junction had 9 bases not matched to a gene; V was cut back by 0 bases and J by 7 bases. The CDR3 extends over 16 amino acids. The CDR3 coding sequence is TGCGCCAGCAGCCAAGACTCGGGGGGAGGTTGGAATGAGCAGTTCTTC. Its protein product is CASSQDSGGGWNEQFF.

This clonotype has only a few counts. The chain uses TRBV7-2 and TRBJ2-6; tentative D call: TRBD2 (6 bases). In germline, CDR1 is SGHTA, CDR2 FQGNSA. The CDR3 extends over 18 amino acids. Trimming left V 1 base short and J 0 bases short, with 13 bases between. The CDR3 nucleotides read TGTGCCAGCAGCTTAGTCGGGGGTTCTTTCTCTGGGGCCAACGTCCTGACTTTC. Translating gives CASSLVGGSFSGANVLTF.

This clonotype was seen at least ten times. The rearrangement joins TRBV7-2 to TRBJ2-7, with 8 bases aligning to TRBD2. Looked up from germline, CDR1 is SGHTA and CDR2 is FQGNSA. The CDR3 extends over 14 amino acids. The junction had 1 base not matched to a gene; V was cut back by 3 bases and J by 0 bases. The CDR3 is CASSFSGTSYEQYF. The CDR3 DNA sequence: TGTGCCAGCAGCTTTAGCGGGACCTCCTACGAGCAGTACTTC.

In its sample, this clonotype was seen many times. The gene calls are TRBV6-1 and TRBJ1-5, with no clear D. V lost 8 bases, J lost 4 bases, and 15 bases lay in between. CDR3 length: 14 residues. Germline CDR1 and CDR2: MNHNS and SASEGT. The DNA for the CDR3 is TGTGCCAGCGGGGTTGCCTTTGCGAATCAGCCCCAGCATTTT. It codes for CASGVAFANQPQHF.

This clonotype has only a few counts. CDR3 bases: TGTGCCAGCAGCTTGTCTTCTGGAGGGCCCCCCAAAAACATTCAGTACTTC. Translated: CASSLSSGGPPKNIQYF. The chain carries TRBV11-2 and TRBJ2-4, with D possibly matching TRBD2 (6 bases). The germline gives CDR1 SGHAT, CDR2 FQNNGV. The CDR3 has 17 residues. Trimming pared 3 bases from V and 2 bases from J, leaving 17 bases between.

This clonotype came up a few times. This rearrangement joins TRBV24-1 to TRBJ2-7; D unresolved. Per the germline V gene, CDR1 is KGHDR and CDR2 is SFDVKD. Trimming took off 2 bases at V and 3 bases at J, with 7 bases between the two ends. The CDR3 runs to 13 residues. The CDR3 is CATSDSTSYEQYF. CDR3 nucleotides: TGTGCCACCAGTGATTCGACAAGCTACGAGCAGTACTTC.

This chain connects TRBV4-2 to TRBJ2-5; 10 positions agree with TRBD2. Per germline, CDR1 LGHNA and CDR2 YNFKEQ. CDR3 length: 17 residues. The V gene end was trimmed by 0 bases and the J gene end by 5 bases; junction bases not matched to a gene: 9. The CDR3 nucleotides are TGTGCCAGCAGCCAAGATTACAGCGGGGGGGCTGGTGAGACCCAGTACTTC. It yields the protein CASSQDYSGGAGETQYF.

This chain connects TRBV5-1 to TRBJ1-2; 9 bases agree with TRBD1. V was pared by 0 bases and J by 2 bases, with 5 bases of the junction left unmatched. This CDR3 is 16 amino acids long. CDR1 is SGHRS and CDR2 is YFSETQ in the germline V gene. In DNA form, the CDR3 reads TGCGCCAGCAGCTTGGGGTGGACAGGGGAAAACTATGGCTACACCTTC. Protein product: CASSLGWTGENYGYTF. The whole variable domain, filled in from reference TRBV5-1 and TRBJ1-2, reads KAGVTQTPRYLIKTRGQQVTLSCSPISGHRSVSWYQQTPGQGLQFLFEYFSETQRNKGNFPGRFSGRQFSNSRSEMNVSTLELGDSALYLCASSLGWTGENYGYTFGSGTRLTVV.

Many counts were recorded for this clonotype. The rearrangement joins TRBV2 to TRBJ1-1, with no clear D. With 2 bases removed from V and 1 base from J, the gap between germline ends came to 11 bases. This CDR3 has 15 amino acids. Germline V CDR1 and CDR2: SNHLY, FYNNEI. The DNA of the CDR3 is TGTGCCAGCAGTGAATTATTGCAGACGAACACTGAAGCTTTCTTT. This gives the protein CASSELLQTNTEAFF.

In this sample, this clonotype turned up many times. The chain is built from TRBV30 and TRBJ2-7; 9 nucleotides agree with TRBD2. Germline-derived CDR1 and CDR2 are GTSNPN and SVGIG (reference sequence). The CDR3 spans 15 residues. V dropped 0 bases and J dropped 3; count of bases not matched to a gene: 6. The CDR3 loop reads CAWSVQRGDLYEQYV. The CDR3 DNA follows: TGTGCCTGGAGTGTACAGCGGGGGGACCTCTACGAGCAGTACGTC.

The chain carries TRBV20-1 and TRBJ1-5; 8 bases are a match to TRBD1. The length of the CDR3 is 15 residues. CDR1 and CDR2 from the germline V gene are DFQATT and SNEGSKA (reference sequence). After removal of 1 base from V and 3 bases from J, the junction contained 5 bases not matched to a gene. DNA for the CDR3: TGCAGTGCTAGAGCTCGCAGGGGGCCCAATCAGCCCCAGCATTTT. Protein product: CSARARRGPNQPQHF.

The chain recombines TRBV4-2 with TRBJ2-7, with 10 bases fitting TRBD2. V was clipped by 0 bases and J by 7 bases; unmatched bases: 9. Germline V CDR1 and CDR2: LGHNA, YNFKEQ. The CDR3 is made up of 16 amino acids. DNA of the CDR3: TGTGCCAGCAGCCAAGACCCGGGACTAGCGTTGAGGGAGCAGTACTTC. This gives the protein CASSQDPGLALREQYF.

The sample holds many counts of this clonotype. The rearrangement uses TRBV20-1 and TRBJ2-1, with D maybe TRBD1 (6 bases). Trimming cost V 1 base and J 5 bases, with 21 bases left between them. Germline CDR1 is DFQATT and CDR2 is SNEGSKA (reference sequence). The CDR3 has 17 residues. CDR3 region: CSARALRRGSVDNEQFF. In DNA form, the CDR3 reads TGCAGTGCTAGAGCCCTGCGAAGGGGGAGTGTCGACAATGAGCAGTTCTTC.